This is a list of T cell receptor beta chains from one sample in a study of blood T cell repertoires in COVID-19. Clones were read by immunoSEQ multiplex PCR, and TCRdb kept only the in-frame ones, dropping some. The sample records some 120,000 clones, under 95% being singletons. Sequenced input: peripheral blood. These receptors were taken from a man in his forties or fifties with active COVID-19. Both conserved end residues are part of each CDR3. The order of the fields is J gene, V gene, clone size, D gene, CDR3 protein. D genes are given only for firm matches. Part of the rows lack a size; the others show once, few, many or a class for expanded clones.

j_gene: TRBJ1-1
v_gene: TRBV7-9
abundance: -
d_gene: TRBD1
CDR3aa: CASSLAGTGGGGAFF

j_gene: TRBJ1-1
v_gene: TRBV7-3
abundance: -
d_gene: TRBD1
CDR3aa: CASSLTSQGITEAFF

j_gene: TRBJ1-1
v_gene: TRBV2
abundance: few
d_gene: -
CDR3aa: CASRTRAPTEAFF

j_gene: TRBJ1-4
v_gene: TRBV11-3
abundance: -
d_gene: -
CDR3aa: CASSDRTELFF

j_gene: TRBJ2-2
v_gene: TRBV7-8
abundance: -
d_gene: -
CDR3aa: CASSLVPKNTGELFF

j_gene: TRBJ2-7
v_gene: TRBV3-1/TRBV3-2
abundance: few
d_gene: -
CDR3aa: CASSHLSYEQYF

j_gene: TRBJ2-2
v_gene: TRBV5-1
abundance: -
d_gene: TRBD2
CDR3aa: CASSGTSGGNTGELFF

j_gene: TRBJ2-1
v_gene: TRBV30
abundance: -
d_gene: TRBD1
CDR3aa: CAQRQGFYNEQFF

j_gene: TRBJ2-1
v_gene: TRBV29-1
abundance: -
d_gene: -
CDR3aa: CSASKSGGSYNEQFF

j_gene: TRBJ2-1
v_gene: TRBV3-1/TRBV3-2
abundance: -
d_gene: TRBD1
CDR3aa: CASSQEGQGAHNEQFF

j_gene: TRBJ1-3
v_gene: TRBV18
abundance: -
d_gene: -
CDR3aa: CASSPPQGTGNTIYF

j_gene: TRBJ1-1
v_gene: TRBV5-1
abundance: -
d_gene: -
CDR3aa: CASSRPDRNTEAFF

j_gene: TRBJ2-5
v_gene: TRBV6-1
abundance: -
d_gene: -
CDR3aa: CASSETRAIQETQYF

j_gene: TRBJ2-3
v_gene: TRBV5-1
abundance: -
d_gene: TRBD1
CDR3aa: CASSPRTGGEDTQYF

j_gene: TRBJ1-1
v_gene: TRBV14
abundance: -
d_gene: -
CDR3aa: CASSGLAQAFF

j_gene: TRBJ2-1
v_gene: TRBV11-3
abundance: once
d_gene: -
CDR3aa: CASSLEDGDSDNEQFF

j_gene: TRBJ1-2
v_gene: TRBV20-1
abundance: -
d_gene: -
CDR3aa: CSARVEGGYTF

j_gene: TRBJ1-1
v_gene: TRBV4-1
abundance: -
d_gene: -
CDR3aa: CASSRGVVERNTEAFF

j_gene: TRBJ1-5
v_gene: TRBV6-2/TRBV6-3
abundance: once
d_gene: -
CDR3aa: CASSSRGVPQPQHF

j_gene: TRBJ2-3
v_gene: TRBV5-1
abundance: many
d_gene: -
CDR3aa: CASSLRPEDTDTQYF

j_gene: TRBJ1-4
v_gene: TRBV7-9
abundance: -
d_gene: TRBD1
CDR3aa: CASSGRTGWGEKLFF

j_gene: TRBJ1-4
v_gene: TRBV19
abundance: -
d_gene: -
CDR3aa: CASTAGQLNNEKLFF

j_gene: TRBJ2-5
v_gene: TRBV21-1
abundance: -
d_gene: -
CDR3aa: CASSKESRLRVETQYF

j_gene: TRBJ2-1
v_gene: TRBV6-6
abundance: -
d_gene: -
CDR3aa: CASSPGDSYNEQFF

j_gene: TRBJ2-5
v_gene: TRBV7-2
abundance: -
d_gene: -
CDR3aa: CASSFVIALQETQYF

j_gene: TRBJ2-4
v_gene: TRBV7-2
abundance: -
d_gene: -
CDR3aa: CASSLAGGRRGGLAKNIQYF

j_gene: TRBJ2-7
v_gene: TRBV25-1
abundance: -
d_gene: TRBD1
CDR3aa: CASSRGQGPYEQYF

j_gene: TRBJ2-5
v_gene: TRBV3-1/TRBV3-2
abundance: -
d_gene: -
CDR3aa: CASSHRTSQETQYF

j_gene: TRBJ2-3
v_gene: TRBV6-5
abundance: -
d_gene: -
CDR3aa: CASITVPSTDTQYF

j_gene: TRBJ2-7
v_gene: TRBV4-1
abundance: -
d_gene: -
CDR3aa: CASSQDPGQRYYEQYF

j_gene: TRBJ2-7
v_gene: TRBV5-4
abundance: -
d_gene: TRBD1
CDR3aa: CASSLGQGSYEQYF

j_gene: TRBJ1-2
v_gene: TRBV19
abundance: -
d_gene: TRBD1
CDR3aa: CASSEGQGVIGYTF

j_gene: TRBJ2-7
v_gene: TRBV4-1
abundance: -
d_gene: -
CDR3aa: CASSQEISYEQYF

j_gene: TRBJ2-2
v_gene: TRBV9
abundance: -
d_gene: -
CDR3aa: CASSVMGGNTGELFF

j_gene: TRBJ1-2
v_gene: TRBV30
abundance: -
d_gene: -
CDR3aa: CAYTRGNYGYTF

j_gene: TRBJ1-6
v_gene: TRBV3-1/TRBV3-2
abundance: -
d_gene: TRBD1
CDR3aa: CASGQGVFSPLHF

j_gene: TRBJ2-2
v_gene: TRBV5-1
abundance: -
d_gene: TRBD2
CDR3aa: CASSLAAGGPGELFF